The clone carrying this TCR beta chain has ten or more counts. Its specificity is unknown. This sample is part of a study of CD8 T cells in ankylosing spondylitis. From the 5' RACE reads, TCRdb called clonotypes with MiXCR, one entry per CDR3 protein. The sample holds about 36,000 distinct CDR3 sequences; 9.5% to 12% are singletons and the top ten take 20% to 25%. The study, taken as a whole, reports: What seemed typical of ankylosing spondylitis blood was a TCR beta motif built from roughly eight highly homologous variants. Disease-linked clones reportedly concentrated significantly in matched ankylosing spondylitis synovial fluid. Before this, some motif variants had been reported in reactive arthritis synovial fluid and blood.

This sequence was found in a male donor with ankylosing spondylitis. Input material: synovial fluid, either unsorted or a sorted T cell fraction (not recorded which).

In nucleotides, the CDR3 is TGCGCCAGCACCATCCATCCGGGCAGGGAGAACACTGAAGCTTTCTTT. Protein product: CASTIHPGRENTEAFF. The chain joins TRBV5-1 to TRBJ1-1, with a weak D call TRBD1 (5 bases). Trimming took 6 bases from V and 1 from J, leaving 19 bases between them. This CDR3 comprises 16 residues. The germline CDR1 and CDR2 sequences are SGHRS and YFSETQ.